This TCR beta chain was found in a study of CXCR3-negative and CXCR3-positive naive CD8 T cells. Overall study: Total TRB output reached about 150 million reads, about 1.5 +/- 0.3 million per library. Whole-study findings and limits: Compared with CXCR3-negative naive cells, CXCR3-positive naive cells showed more hydrophobic TRB CDR3s. Unlike memory cells, which differed, naive CXCR3-negative and CXCR3-positive cells had similar TRBV-TRBJ usage.

CDR3 length equals 15 residues. The germline V gene encodes CDR1 SEHNR and CDR2 FQNEAQ (reference sequence). With regard to this clonotype: Its antigen remains unknown.

Preparation of TRB cDNA libraries relied on 5' RACE carrying UMI labels. For each CDR3 protein, TCRdb gives one entry from its re-call of the 5' RACE reads, without DNA. Its clone listing holds under 85,000 distinct CDR3 sequences. Sequencing was done on a sample of naive CXCR3+ CD8+ T cells from blood. Subset described: CD45RO-CCR7+CD27+CD95- naive CD8+ T cells expressing CXCR3 (TNR3+). The receptor's source is a human donor in good health. Some clones in this sample may be carry-over from other donors' samples. The genes are TRBV7-9 and TRBJ2-1; TCRdb names TRBD2, which stays unverified in the absence of DNA. CDR3 sequence reads: CASSPTSGSRNEQFF. Supplemented by reference TRBV7-9 and TRBJ2-1, the full variable domain reads DTGVSQNPRHKITKRGQNVTFRCDPISEHNRLYWYRQTLGQGPEFLTYFQNEAQLEKSRLLSDRFSAERPKGSFSTLEIQRTEQGDSAMYLCASSPTSGSRNEQFFGPGTRLTVL.